The sequence of this T cell receptor beta chain was determined in a study of human T cells and chemical hapten exposure. Across the whole study: In the roughly 25-week study, patients were dosed weekly with diphenylcyclopropenone on the scalp throughout.

As for time point: patch test 1, 2 weeks after DPC sensitization. Treatment indicated: therapeutic diphenylcyclopropenone sensitization with weekly scalp DPC. This clonotype has more than one count but fewer than ten. TCRdb reprocessed the RACE reads via MiXCR and lists one record per CDR3 protein. This sample has about 120,000 distinct CDR3 sequences, with 12% found just once. From germline, CDR1 is SGHRS and CDR2 YFSETQ. This CDR3 has 13 residues. V trimming: 6 bases; J trimming: 5 bases; junction bases outside the gene matches: 6. V and J are TRBV5-1 and TRBJ1-2; 8 bases fit TRBD1. The receptor's source is a woman in her 50s with alopecia areata. Some clones in this sample may be carry-over from other donors' samples. The specimen comprised whole blood, sampled in connection with sensitization to the hapten diphenylcyclopropenone (DPC). The CDR3, as DNA: TGCGCCAGCACTGTTCAGGGGGCTTATGGCTACACCTTC. This gives the protein CASTVQGAYGYTF.